The clone carrying this T cell receptor (beta chain) appeared a few times. No antigen is known for it. The data derive from a study of human T cells and chemical hapten exposure. Study as a whole: Small volume differences among pooled libraries mainly caused per-sample TCR yield variation. Study-wide results and limits: No shift was seen in TCRs above 1 in 1000 frequency with DPC sensitization.

Unique molecular identifiers were affixed to discrete cDNA molecules within the library. Methods used by the authors: Between about 23,224 and 750,000 TCRs appeared in each sample, and the median stood at roughly 100,000. TCRdb re-analysed the reads in MiXCR, keeping a single row per CDR3 protein. It is TCRdb's table, rather than the study itself, that gives the V and J calls and clone size. Of about 120,000 distinct CDR3 sequences in the sample, approximately 9.3% were seen once. Germline CDR1 reads WNHNN; CDR2 reads SYGVQD (reference sequence). The V gene lost 2 bases and the J gene lost 5 bases, with 13 bases spanning the gap. This CDR3 is built from 14 residues. Total RNA was extracted from unfractionated whole blood.

The receptor was derived from a human donor in good health. Some clones in this sample may be carry-over from other donors' samples. This chain connects TRBV10-1 to TRBJ2-7; a possible D gene is TRBD2 (5 bases). Sequenced sample: whole blood. CDR3 loop: CASSETRLRNEQYF. The CDR3, as DNA: TGCGCCAGCAGTGAGACTAGGCTTCGCAACGAGCAGTACTTC.